These 19 T cell receptor beta chains came from one sample sequenced in a study of blood T cells in healthy people across ages. A sample-barcoded 5' primer and a J-beta primer mix were used in a second PCR of roughly 6 to 11 cycles. TCRdb reprocessed the 5' RACE reads with MiXCR, giving one entry per CDR3 protein. The profile shows 1.5 million to 1.9 million distinct CDR3 sequences, roughly 43% of them singletons. The material sequenced was blood. Source of these receptors: a woman aged 18-30 years in good health.

The chain combines TRBV3-1 with TRBJ2-1; 7 bases are a match to TRBD2. The CDR3 has 12 amino acids. The junction had 3 bases not matched to a gene; V was cut back by 4 bases and J by 9 bases. Germline V CDR1 and CDR2: LGHDT, YNNKEL (reference sequence). The DNA of the CDR3 is TGTGCCAGCAGCCGGACTAGTGTTGAGCAGTTCTTC. Protein product: CASSRTSVEQFF.

The chain uses TRBV11-2 and TRBJ2-3; the D is unclear. V was pared by 5 bases and J by 0 bases, with 12 bases between. This CDR3 contains 15 residues. CDR1 SGHAT and CDR2 FQNNGV come from the germline V gene. The CDR3 bases are TGTGCCAGCAGCAGCTCAGTACCAAGCACAGATACGCAGTATTTT. Its protein is CASSSSVPSTDTQYF.

The chain combines TRBV9 with TRBJ1-4, with a weak D call TRBD1 (5 bases). Trimming took off 3 bases at V and 0 bases at J, with 15 bases between the two ends. Germline loops: CDR1 SGDLS, CDR2 YYNGEE. The CDR3 loop spans 17 amino acids. CDR3 region: CASSGGIGGATNEKLFF. The CDR3 nucleotides are TGTGCCAGCAGCGGTGGAATCGGGGGTGCAACTAATGAAAAACTGTTTTTT.

At least ten counts were recorded for this clonotype. The gene calls are TRBV27 and TRBJ2-2; D is ambiguous. The CDR3 is 12 amino acids. The germline CDR1 and CDR2 sequences are MNHEY and SMNVEV (reference sequence). Trimming shortened V by 2 bases and J by 3 bases, and 1 base separated the two germline ends. CDR3 sequence (DNA): TGTGCCAGCAGTTTACACACCGGGGAGCTGTTTTTT. It specifies CASSLHTGELFF.

The table lists this clonotype with a few counts. The rearrangement uses TRBV10-3 and TRBJ1-1, with a tentative D call TRBD1 (6 bases). Trimming stripped 4 bases from V and 1 base from J, with 10 bases between. CDR3 length: 14 residues. Germline V gene lookup returns CDR1 ENHRY and CDR2 SYGVKD. The CDR3 DNA sequence: TGTGCCATCAGTGTCCGGGGACAGAACACTGAAGCTTTCTTT. This codes for CAISVRGQNTEAFF.

The rearrangement links TRBV12-3 or TRBV12-4 to TRBJ2-5; 7 bases are shared with TRBD1. This CDR3 has 17 residues. V was pared by 6 bases and J by 1 base, with 14 bases of the junction left unmatched. CDR3 DNA sequence: TGTGCCAGCAGCTTACGGGATTACAGGGGATTCCAAGAGACCCAGTACTTC. The encoded protein is CASSLRDYRGFQETQYF.

The chain joins TRBV20-1 to TRBJ1-6; 7 positions agree with TRBD1. CDR1 and CDR2 (germline): DFQATT, SNEGSKA (reference sequence). Trimming removed 1 base from V and 4 bases from J; junction bases left unmatched: 1. The CDR3 is 14 residues long. For the CDR3, the DNA is TGCAGTGCTAGAGCCAGGGGGTATAATTCACCCCTCCACTTT. It encodes CSARARGYNSPLHF.

This clonotype showed up just a few times. The chain joins TRBV7-2 to TRBJ2-4; no definite D call. Germline V CDR1 and CDR2: SGHTA, FQGNSA. The CDR3 sequence is 14 residues long. V was clipped by 5 bases and J by 7 bases, with 15 bases between them. The CDR3 coding sequence is TGTGCCAGCAGCCGTTTAGGAAACCAGAACATTCAGTACTTC. Translating it yields CASSRLGNQNIQYF.

CDR3 nucleotides: TGCAGCGTTGGATCGGACAGGGGAAGCACCTACGAGCAGTACTTC. Its protein product is CSVGSDRGSTYEQYF. The chain carries TRBV29-1 and TRBJ2-7; 9 positions agree with TRBD1. This CDR3 spans 15 amino acids. The germline CDR1 and CDR2 sequences are SQVTM and ANQGSEA. V shed 4 bases, J shed 2 bases, and the junction held 9 bases outside the gene matches.

This chain uses TRBV12-3 or TRBV12-4 with TRBJ2-5; D remains unclear. Trimming left V 6 bases short and J 11 bases short, with 16 bases between. The CDR3 is 12 amino acids. The CDR3 sequence: CASRSESRVQYF. The CDR3 coding sequence is TGTGCCAGCAGATCTGAGTCACGGGTGCAGTACTTC.

Only a few counts were recorded for this clonotype. The V and J genes are TRBV10-2 and TRBJ2-3; a weak D match, TRBD1 (5 bases). This CDR3 spans 15 amino acids. The V end lost 4 bases, the J end lost 3 bases, and 14 bases lay between the germline ends. CDR1 and CDR2 (germline): WSHSY, SAAADI. This chain's CDR3 is CASSVGRVGTDTQYF. CDR3 DNA: TGCGCCAGCAGTGTTGGCAGGGTCGGAACAGATACGCAGTATTTT.

This clonotype was detected only a few times. The rearrangement links TRBV20-1 to TRBJ2-5; D unresolved. V was clipped by 8 bases and J by 0 bases, with 13 bases between them. Germline V gives CDR1 DFQATT, CDR2 SNEGSKA (reference sequence). CDR3 length: 13 residues. This chain's CDR3 is CSTSKNHQETQYF. For the CDR3, the DNA is TGCAGTACCTCAAAGAACCACCAAGAGACCCAGTACTTC.

This chain links TRBV20-1 with TRBJ1-5; D perhaps matches TRBD1 (5 bases). Germline V gives CDR1 DFQATT, CDR2 SNEGSKA (reference sequence). This CDR3 region has 13 residues. The ends were cut back, 3 bases at V and 7 bases at J, with 13 bases in the middle. Here the CDR3 reads CSARRGAAQPQHF. The CDR3 DNA sequence: TGCAGTGCTAGGCGCGGGGCAGCGCAGCCCCAGCATTTT.

This clonotype was recorded many times. This sequence joins TRBV5-5 and TRBJ2-1, with D uncertain. The CDR3 spans 14 residues. Trimming took off 1 base at V and 2 bases at J, with 7 bases between the two ends. In germline, CDR1 is SGHKS, CDR2 YYEKEE (reference sequence). CDR3 in DNA: TGTGCCAGCAGCTTGCTAGGGCCCTACAATGAGCAGTTCTTC. Its translation is CASSLLGPYNEQFF.

This clonotype was observed at least ten times. A read error may produce the germline difference seen at one junction end. The chain recombines TRBV4-3 with TRBJ1-5; D uncertain. The CDR3 is 14 amino acids. The germline V gene has CDR1 LGHNA and CDR2 YSLEER. The CDR3 protein is CASSQDRGNQPQHF. Here the CDR3 DNA reads TGTGCCAGCAGCCAAGATCGGGGAAATCAGCCCCAGCATTTT.

A remark on this clonotype: Possible read error: a much larger clone is one base away. This rearrangement joins TRBV25-1 to TRBJ2-5; tentatively, D is TRBD2 (7 bases). The J call could be wrong; TRBJ2-1 is a better fit for the DNA end. The length of the CDR3 is 14 residues. The germline CDR1 and CDR2 sequences are MGHDK and SYGVNS. The CDR3 sequence: CASSVGGPQETQFF. The CDR3 nucleotides are TGTGCCAGCAGTGTCGGGGGGCCTCAAGAGACCCAGTTCTTC.

The genes are TRBV7-2 and TRBJ1-1, with a possible D match to TRBD1 (6 bases). Looked up from germline, CDR1 is SGHTA and CDR2 is FQGNSA. Trimming removed 2 bases from V and 3 bases from J, with 13 bases in between. The CDR3 runs to 15 residues. The CDR3 nucleotides read TGTGCCAGCAGCTTATACCGGAGGGGGGACACTGAAGCTTTCTTT. Residues: CASSLYRRGDTEAFF.

This clonotype turned up a few times. This chain joins TRBV6-2 or TRBV6-3 and TRBJ1-1; the D is unclear. V was pared by 8 bases and J by 4 bases, with 8 bases between. CDR3 length: 11 residues. Looked up from germline, CDR1 is MNHEY and CDR2 is SVGEGT. The CDR3 DNA reads TGTGCCAGCGATACGGGCACTGAAGCTTTCTTT. This encodes CASDTGTEAFF.

V and J are TRBV28 and TRBJ2-7; no firm D call. Trimming shortened V by 5 bases and J by 4 bases, and 12 bases separated the two germline ends. Germline CDR1 reads MDHEN; CDR2 reads SYDVKM. This CDR3 spans 13 amino acids. The CDR3 is CASSLLPDYEQYF. CDR3 nucleotides: TGTGCCAGCAGTCTCCTTCCAGATTACGAGCAGTACTTC. The full variable domain, in which reference TRBV28 and TRBJ2-7 provide the parts outside the CDR3, is DVKVTQSSRYLVKRTGEKVFLECVQDMDHENMFWYRQDPGLGLRLIYFSYDVKMKEKGDIPEGYSVSREKKERFSLILESASTNQTSMYLCASSLLPDYEQYFGPGTRLTVT.